This T cell receptor (beta chain) was documented in a study of blood T cell repertoires in COVID-19. On the study more broadly: Samples representing acute and convalescent COVID-19 were sourced from the United States, Italy and Spain. T cells, B-cell-depleted T cells, or PBMCs supplied cDNA or gDNA.

The V end lost 5 bases, the J end lost 5 bases, and 18 bases lay between the germline ends. Germline-derived CDR1 and CDR2 are SEHNR and FQNEAQ (reference sequence). This CDR3 has 15 amino acids. Authors' data handling: Estimated nucleated cell counts came from reference gene primer amplification. Some clones are missing from TCRdb's copy, which holds only in-frame ones; the method was immunoSEQ multiplex PCR. That table is the source of V, J and clone size, and D and trimming were worked out from the DNA. The data show roughly 200,000 clones, around 87% seen once. The chain links TRBV7-9 to TRBJ2-5; a possible D gene is TRBD2 (5 bases). Sequencing was carried out using peripheral blood. The TCR sequence derives from a man in his sixties who had recovered from COVID-19. The CDR3 sequence is CASSPEGVESETQYF. The DNA for the CDR3 is TGTGCCAGCAGCCCCGAGGGTGTAGAGTCGGAGACCCAGTACTTC.